The following is a T cell receptor beta chain sequence with its context. Antigen: not known. The sample comes from a study of cytomegalovirus exposure and HLA in healthy donors. Findings and caveats of the study: Earlier analysis looked at TCR beta V segments, and most were productive about 87% or about 30% of the time. In vitro testing confirmed a few CMV-associated chains as specific for CMV antigens. The authors enumerated around 150 TCR beta chains as linked to cytomegalovirus. Later, an analysis showed that TCR beta chains associated with HLA were more clonally expanded than others that were equally common.

The CDR3 covers 17 residues. V shed 4 bases and J shed 0 bases, with 16 bases lying between them. The germline gives CDR1 SGDLS, CDR2 YYNGEE. 13 Jbeta primers and 60 Vbeta primers were used for the PCR. The method was immunoSEQ multiplex PCR; TCRdb's version includes in-frame clones alone and lacks a portion of them. The sample holds about 200,000 clones, 70% to 80% seen once. The clonotype was recovered from a male donor in good health and CMV-seropositive. The chain uses TRBV9 and TRBJ2-2; D is unresolved. Material for sequencing was PBMCs. The CDR3 DNA is TGTGCCAGCAGCTTTCCTCTTGCGGCTACGAACACCGGGGAGCTGTTTTTT. It is translated as CASSFPLAATNTGELFF.